The clone carrying this TCR beta chain was detected only once. The data were taken from a study of OX40 agonist ivuxolimab in advanced cancers. CDR1 is SGHDN and CDR2 is FVKESK in the germline V gene. The CDR3 covers 14 residues. V dropped 2 bases and J dropped 4 bases, with 11 bases sitting between them. Profiled with immunoSEQ multiplex PCR; TCRdb holds only in-frame clones, not every one. The sample lists about 76,000 clones, approximately 87% occurring once. This chain links TRBV14 with TRBJ1-2; D might be TRBD1 (5 bases). This sample comprised CD4+ or CD8+ T cells sorted from blood, obtained in a trial of the OX40 agonist ivuxolimab. The source is an adult with an advanced solid tumor such as melanoma, head and neck, liver or kidney cancer. CDR3 DNA sequence: TGTGCCAGCAGCCAATTGGGACCGATCTATGGCTACACCTTC. Translation gives CASSQLGPIYGYTF.